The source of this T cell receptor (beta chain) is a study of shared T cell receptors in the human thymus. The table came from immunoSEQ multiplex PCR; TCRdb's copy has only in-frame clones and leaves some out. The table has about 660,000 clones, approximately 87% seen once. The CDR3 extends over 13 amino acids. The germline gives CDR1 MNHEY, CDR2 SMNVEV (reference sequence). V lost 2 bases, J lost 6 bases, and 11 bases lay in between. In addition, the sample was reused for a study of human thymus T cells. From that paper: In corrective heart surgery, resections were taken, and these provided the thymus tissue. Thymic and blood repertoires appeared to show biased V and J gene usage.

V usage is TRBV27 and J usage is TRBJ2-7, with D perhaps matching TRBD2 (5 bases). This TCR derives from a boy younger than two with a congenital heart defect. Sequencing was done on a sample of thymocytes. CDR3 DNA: TGTGCCAGCAGTTTAGCGGGTGAGGGCGAGCAGTACTTC. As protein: CASSLAGEGEQYF.